A single sample gave rise to the 5 T cell receptor beta chains below, sequenced in a study of blood T cell repertoires in COVID-19. Produced via immunoSEQ multiplex PCR; TCRdb's table is partial and in-frame only. The table shows some 670,000 clones, with over 80% occurring only once. Specimen: peripheral blood. These receptors were collected from a woman younger than 30 with acute or convalescent COVID-19.

The V and J genes are TRBV5-6 and TRBJ1-2; D is undetermined. CDR1 is SGHDT, CDR2 YYEEEE, per germline. V lost 2 bases, J lost 1 base, and 3 bases lay in between. CDR3 size: 12 residues. CDR3: CASSFRNYGYTF. DNA of the CDR3: TGTGCCAGCAGCTTCCGTAACTATGGCTACACCTTC.

V and J are TRBV27 and TRBJ1-2; 8 bases match TRBD1. The germline V gene has CDR1 MNHEY and CDR2 SMNVEV (reference sequence). This CDR3 comprises 14 residues. V was pared by 0 bases and J by 8 bases, with 5 bases of the junction left unmatched. The CDR3 spells CASSLSGRGLGYTF. The CDR3 DNA reads TGTGCCAGCAGTTTATCGGGCAGGGGGCTCGGCTACACCTTC.

This clone was observed a few times. The chain is built from TRBV29-1 and TRBJ2-7; 11 bases line up with TRBD2. V trimming: 4 bases; J trimming: 1 base; junction bases outside the gene matches: 6. The CDR3 contains 15 residues. The germline V gene encodes CDR1 SQVTM and CDR2 ANQGSEA. CDR3 sequence: CSVVAWTSGSYEQYF. DNA for the CDR3: TGCAGCGTTGTAGCGTGGACTAGCGGGTCCTACGAGCAGTACTTC.

The CDR3 region is CASSIDQTSQGTEAFF. For the CDR3, the DNA is TGTGCCAGTAGTATAGACCAGACAAGTCAAGGCACTGAAGCTTTCTTT. The rearrangement uses TRBV19 and TRBJ1-1; no definite D call. Germline V gene sequence: CDR1 LNHDA, CDR2 SQIVND (reference sequence). V was shortened by 0 bases and J by 4 bases, with 15 bases between the two germline ends. The CDR3 runs 16 residues.

This chain links TRBV7-9 with TRBJ1-2; D is undetermined. Germline V gene lookup returns CDR1 SEHNR and CDR2 FQNEAQ (reference sequence). Trimming cost V 0 bases and J 6 bases, with 8 bases left between them. The length of the CDR3 is 13 residues. CDR3 protein: CASSLAPGDGYTF. In nucleotides, the CDR3 is TGTGCCAGCAGCTTAGCGCCCGGGGATGGCTACACCTTC. The full variable domain, rest sourced from reference TRBV7-9 and TRBJ1-2, is DTGVSQNPRHKITKRGQNVTFRCDPISEHNRLYWYRQTLGQGPEFLTYFQNEAQLEKSRLLSDRFSAERPKGSFSTLEIQRTEQGDSAMYLCASSLAPGDGYTFGSGTRLTVV.